Below, 12 T cell receptor beta chains from the same sample are listed, as sequenced in a study of cytomegalovirus exposure and HLA in healthy donors. The primer mix had 60 Vbeta and 13 Jbeta primers. Clones were read by immunoSEQ multiplex PCR, and TCRdb kept only the in-frame ones, dropping some. The sample has about 180,000 clones, approximately 77% seen once; the top ten hold about 2.3%. Sample: PBMCs. The receptors come from a female donor in good health and CMV-seronegative.

CDR3: CAWSGGHPYEQYF. The CDR3 DNA sequence: TGTGCCTGGAGTGGGGGACACCCCTACGAGCAGTACTTC. V is TRBV30 and J is TRBJ2-7, with TRBD1 as a possible D gene (6 bases). There are 13 residues in the CDR3. V lost 1 base, J lost 2 bases, and 9 bases lay in between. Per the germline V gene, CDR1 is GTSNPN and CDR2 is SVGIG (reference sequence).

This chain uses TRBV28 with TRBJ2-1; TRBD2 matches 12 bases. This CDR3 has 18 amino acids. Germline CDR1 MDHEN, CDR2 SYDVKM. Trimming removed 8 bases from V and 5 bases from J; junction bases left unmatched: 16. The chain's CDR3 is CASLRGGGLAGGDNEQFF. In DNA, the CDR3 is TGTGCCAGCCTCAGGGGCGGGGGTCTAGCGGGAGGGGACAATGAGCAGTTCTTC.

The chain couples TRBV4-1 to TRBJ2-2, with 8 bases aligning to TRBD1. Germline assignment: CDR1 MGHRA and CDR2 YSYEKL. The CDR3 runs to 15 residues. After removal of 2 bases from V and 4 bases from J, the junction contained 3 bases not matched to a gene. The CDR3 reads CASSQPGQGTGELFF. CDR3 nucleotide sequence: TGCGCCAGCAGCCAACCTGGACAGGGCACCGGGGAGCTGTTTTTT.

The gene calls are TRBV28 and TRBJ1-5; no clear D gene. CDR3 length: 15 residues. Germline assignment: CDR1 MDHEN and CDR2 SYDVKM. The V end was cut by 2 bases, the J end by 4 bases, with 12 bases between. CDR3 sequence (DNA): TGTGCCAGCAGTTTAGATTTGGCAGGTAATCAGCCCCAGCATTTT. It specifies CASSLDLAGNQPQHF.

The chain is built from TRBV4-3 and TRBJ2-5; a possible D gene is TRBD2 (5 bases). The CDR3 consists of 15 residues. In germline, CDR1 is LGHNA, CDR2 YSLEER. Trimming removed 0 bases at V and 7 bases at J, with 15 bases between. CDR3 DNA sequence: TGCGCCAGCAGCCAAGATCGAACTAGTTCTGGGACCCAGTACTTC. Amino acid sequence: CASSQDRTSSGTQYF.

Concerning this clone itself: The sample carries other DNA sequences with the same CDR3. This rearrangement joins TRBV7-2 to TRBJ1-4; a possible D gene is TRBD1 (5 bases). V lost 2 bases and J lost 8, with 9 bases in between. Germline lookup yields CDR1 SGHTA and CDR2 FQGNSA. The length of the CDR3 is 13 residues. CDR3 in DNA: TGTGCCAGCAGCTTAAACAGGAACGAAAAACTGTTTTTT. Protein sequence: CASSLNRNEKLFF.

The CDR3 nucleotides read TGTGCCAGCAGCGTAGACCCCGGGGGGGAAGCTTTCTTT. Protein product: CASSVDPGGEAFF. The V call is TRBV9, the J call TRBJ1-1, with a tentative D call TRBD1 (5 bases). Germline V gives CDR1 SGDLS, CDR2 YYNGEE. V lost 0 bases and J lost 8, with 11 bases in between. This CDR3 has 13 amino acids.

CDR3 in amino acids: CASSILSSGRNNEQFF. CDR3 nucleotides: TGTGCCAGTAGTATACTCTCCAGCGGGAGAAACAATGAGCAGTTCTTC. The chain employs TRBV19 and TRBJ2-1, with 8 bases aligning to TRBD2. CDR3 length: 16 residues. The V segment lost 2 bases and the J segment 5 bases; nucleotides outside the gene matches: 8. Germline V CDR1 and CDR2: LNHDA, SQIVND (reference sequence).

The chain employs TRBV11-2 and TRBJ2-7; maybe TRBD1 (6 bases). This CDR3 has 13 residues. Germline V gene sequence: CDR1 SGHAT, CDR2 FQNNGV. Trimming cost V 1 base and J 12 bases, with 16 bases left between them. The CDR3 sequence is CASSLASGHGAYF. The CDR3, as DNA: TGTGCCAGCAGCTTAGCGTCGGGACATGGTGCGTACTTC.

This clone was counted only a few times. This rearrangement joins TRBV29-1 to TRBJ2-1; weak D call: TRBD2 (7 bases). Germline V gene sequence: CDR1 SQVTM, CDR2 ANQGSEA. The CDR3 contains 13 residues. CDR3 amino acids: CGGGQDAYNEQFF. CDR3 nucleotides: TGCGGGGGGGGGCAGGACGCTTACAATGAGCAGTTCTTC.

J is TRBJ1-5 and V is TRBV19; possibly TRBD1 for D (6 bases). Germline V gives CDR1 LNHDA, CDR2 SQIVND (reference sequence). Trimming pared 6 bases from V and 5 bases from J, leaving 17 bases between. CDR3 length equals 15 residues. CDR3 residues: CASSPRGTYDQPQHF. For the CDR3, the DNA is TGTGCCAGTAGCCCTAGGGGGACCTACGATCAGCCCCAGCATTTT.

The rearrangement joins TRBV2 to TRBJ2-7, with 8 bases that match TRBD1. Germline CDR1 reads SNHLY; CDR2 reads FYNNEI. The CDR3 has 15 residues. The junction had 10 bases not matched to a gene; V was cut back by 7 bases and J by 2 bases. This CDR3 is CASKWGDRSTYEQYF. Here the CDR3 DNA reads TGTGCCAGCAAGTGGGGGGACAGGAGTACCTACGAGCAGTACTTC.